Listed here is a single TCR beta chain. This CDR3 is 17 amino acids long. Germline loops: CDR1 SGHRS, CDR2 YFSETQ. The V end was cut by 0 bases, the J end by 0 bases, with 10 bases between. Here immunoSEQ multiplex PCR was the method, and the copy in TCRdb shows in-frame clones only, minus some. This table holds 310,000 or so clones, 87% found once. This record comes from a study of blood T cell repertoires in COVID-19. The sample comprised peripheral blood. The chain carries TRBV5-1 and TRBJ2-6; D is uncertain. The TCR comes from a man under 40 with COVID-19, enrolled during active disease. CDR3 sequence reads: CASSLVVALSGANVLTF. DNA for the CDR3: TGCGCCAGCAGCTTGGTCGTCGCACTCTCTGGGGCCAACGTCCTGACTTTC.